This T cell receptor (beta chain) was documented in a study of naive and memory T cell subsets. As to this clonotype: Sequence at one end of the junction differs from germline and may be a read error.

An equimolar mix of two oligonucleotides served as the beta constant-region primer for TRBC1 and TRBC2. Four rounds of PCR amplified the ligated cDNA using nested alpha and beta constant-region primers plus SP2. TCRdb processed the UMI-ligation and nested PCR reads anew with MiXCR; each CDR3 protein has one entry. The table includes some 83,000 distinct CDR3 sequences, over 9% detected once. The CDR3 spans 14 residues. CDR1 and CDR2 from the germline V gene are LNHDA and SQIVND (reference sequence). The rearrangement uses TRBV19 and TRBJ1-1; D unclear. The TCR originated in a human donor in good health. Sequencing used naive CD8+ T cells from blood. CDR3 sequence reads: CTSSVTSSNTEAFF. The CDR3 DNA is TGTACCAGTAGTGTGACATCCTCCAACACTGAAGCTTTCTTT. The variable domain in full, with the rest retrieved from reference TRBV19 and TRBJ1-1, is DGGITQSPKYLFRKEGQNVTLSCEQNLNHDAMYWYRQDPGQGLRLIYYSQIVNDFQKGDIAEGYSVSREKKESFPLTVTSAQKNPTAFYLCTSSVTSSNTEAFFGQGTRLTVV.